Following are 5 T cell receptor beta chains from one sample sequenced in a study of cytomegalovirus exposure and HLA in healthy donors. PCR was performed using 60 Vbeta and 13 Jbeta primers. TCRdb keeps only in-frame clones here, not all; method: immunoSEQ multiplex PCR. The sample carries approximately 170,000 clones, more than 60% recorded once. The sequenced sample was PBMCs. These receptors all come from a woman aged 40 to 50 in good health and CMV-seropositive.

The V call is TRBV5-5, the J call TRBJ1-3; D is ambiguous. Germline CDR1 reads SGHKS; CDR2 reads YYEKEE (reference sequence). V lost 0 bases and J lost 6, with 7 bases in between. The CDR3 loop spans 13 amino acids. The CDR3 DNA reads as TGTGCCAGCAGCTTGGCGGGGTCAAACACCATATATTTT. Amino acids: CASSLAGSNTIYF.

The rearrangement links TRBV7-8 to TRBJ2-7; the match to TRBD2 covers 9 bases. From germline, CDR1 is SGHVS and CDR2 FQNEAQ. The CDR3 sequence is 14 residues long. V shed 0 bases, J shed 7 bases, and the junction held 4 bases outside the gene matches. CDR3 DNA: TGTGCCAGCAGCTTAGCGGGACTAGCTGGAGAGCAGTACTTC. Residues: CASSLAGLAGEQYF.

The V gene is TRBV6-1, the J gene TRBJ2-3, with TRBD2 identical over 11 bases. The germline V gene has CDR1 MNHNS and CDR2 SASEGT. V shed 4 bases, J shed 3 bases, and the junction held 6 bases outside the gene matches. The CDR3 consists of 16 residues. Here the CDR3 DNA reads TGTGCCAGCAGTGCTAAGACTAGCGGGGCTACAGATACGCAGTATTTT. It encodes CASSAKTSGATDTQYF.

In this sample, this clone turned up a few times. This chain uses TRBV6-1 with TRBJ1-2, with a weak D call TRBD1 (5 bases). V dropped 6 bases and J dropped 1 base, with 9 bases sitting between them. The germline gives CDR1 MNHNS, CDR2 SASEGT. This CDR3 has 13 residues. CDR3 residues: CASRTGNNYGYTF. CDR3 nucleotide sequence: TGTGCCAGCAGAACAGGAAATAACTATGGCTACACCTTC.

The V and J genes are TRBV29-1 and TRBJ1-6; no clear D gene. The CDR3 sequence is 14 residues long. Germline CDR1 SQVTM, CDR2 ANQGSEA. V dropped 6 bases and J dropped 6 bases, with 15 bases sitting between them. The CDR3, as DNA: TGCAGCGTCAGAACGTCGGGGATTAATTCACCCCTCCACTTT. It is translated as CSVRTSGINSPLHF.